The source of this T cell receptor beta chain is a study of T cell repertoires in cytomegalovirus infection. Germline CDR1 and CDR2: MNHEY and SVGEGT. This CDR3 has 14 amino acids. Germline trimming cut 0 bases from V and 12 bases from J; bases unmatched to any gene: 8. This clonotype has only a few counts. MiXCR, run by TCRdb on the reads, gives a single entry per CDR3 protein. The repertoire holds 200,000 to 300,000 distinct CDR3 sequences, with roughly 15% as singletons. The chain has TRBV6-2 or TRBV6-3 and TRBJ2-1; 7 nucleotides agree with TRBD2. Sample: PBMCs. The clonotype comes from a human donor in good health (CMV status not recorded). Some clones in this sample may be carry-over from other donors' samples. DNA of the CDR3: TGTGCCAGCAGTTACTCCGCTAGCGGCGAAGGGCAGTTCTTC. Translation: CASSYSASGEGQFF.